The clone carrying this T cell receptor (beta chain) was recorded a few times. What it binds is unknown. This record comes from a study of metastatic and nonmetastatic thyroid tumors. Whole-study results and caveats: The reported finding was significantly higher TCR beta diversity in malignant thyroid tumors relative to benign nodules, in blood and tumor.

Prior to thyroid surgery, none of the patients had received any treatment. There are 17 residues in the CDR3. Germline V lookup: CDR1 SGHRS, CDR2 YFSETQ. J gave up 8 bases and V 6 bases, and 14 bases lay outside the gene matches. Per the original methods: A classifier for distant metastasis in papillary thyroid cancer was constructed using CDR3 differences observed across clinicopathological groups. MiXCR reprocessed the PCR reads for TCRdb. TCRdb, not the original authors, processed these V and J calls. The sample consists of 15,000 to 25,000 clones, 20% to 30% of them appearing once. V is TRBV5-1 and J is TRBJ2-1; 13 bases are shared with TRBD2. This TCR came from a male donor with papillary thyroid cancer or a benign thyroid nodule (not recorded which). Some clones in this sample may be carry-over from other donors' samples. Sample: blood. The CDR3 DNA reads TGCGCCAGCACCCCCCTAACTAGCGGGAGGGTTTTTGATGAGCAGTTCTTC. Its translation: CASTPLTSGRVFDEQFF.